These T cell receptor beta chains were read from a single sample in a study of blood T cell repertoires in COVID-19. Method: immunoSEQ multiplex PCR; TCRdb's copy keeps in-frame clones and lacks some. Of about 150,000 clones listed, roughly 80% are singletons. Sequenced material: peripheral blood. The receptors were gathered from a man between 70 and 80 years old with acute or convalescent COVID-19. The CDR3 runs from the conserved cysteine through the conserved F or W. Each record gives: J gene, V gene, D gene, clone size, CDR3 DNA, CDR3 protein. D genes are given only for firm matches. Clone size is not always given. Where it is, it says once, few, many or a class for expanded clones.

TRBJ1-5,TRBV11-2,.,.,TGTGCCAGCAGCTTATGGGGGGGGTACGGCATCATTCATCAGCCCCAGCATTTT,CASSLWGGYGIIHQPQHF
TRBJ2-1,TRBV27,TRBD1,once,TGTGCCAGCAGTCTACAAGACAGGGTACGTGAGCAGTTCTTC,CASSLQDRVREQFF
TRBJ2-2,TRBV2,TRBD2,.,TGTGCCAGCAGTCAGCGGGGGGCCACCGGGGAGCTGTTTTTT,CASSQRGATGELFF
TRBJ1-5,TRBV28,.,.,TGTGCCAGCATTCGCAGAGGCAGATGGGATCAGCCCCAGCATTTT,CASIRRGRWDQPQHF
TRBJ1-1,TRBV5-1,TRBD1,.,TGCGCCAGCAGCTTGGAGGGACAGATGTACACTGAAGCTTTCTTT,CASSLEGQMYTEAFF
TRBJ1-4,TRBV5-1,.,.,TGCGCCAGCAGCCCCCGACAAATTAATGAAAAACTGTTTTTT,CASSPRQINEKLFF
TRBJ2-3,TRBV19,.,.,TGTGCCAGTAGTATTCAAGTTAGCGGCGATACAGATACGCAGTATTTT,CASSIQVSGDTDTQYF
TRBJ2-1,TRBV10-1,TRBD2,.,TGCGCCAGCAGTGAGTCGGGACCCAGCGGGAGGGGGAATGAGCAGTTCTTC,CASSESGPSGRGNEQFF
TRBJ2-1,TRBV5-1,.,.,TGCGCCAGCAGCTTGGGGGCACTAGGGCAGGTCGATGAGCAGTTCTTC,CASSLGALGQVDEQFF
TRBJ2-6,TRBV11-2,TRBD1,.,TGTGCCAGCAGCTTTCTGGCAGGGGGCGCTGGGGCCAACGTCCTGACTTTC,CASSFLAGGAGANVLTF
TRBJ2-5,TRBV5-1,TRBD2,.,TGCGCCAGCAGCTTGGCTACTAGCGGGAGCCAAGAGACCCAGTACTTC,CASSLATSGSQETQYF
TRBJ1-2,TRBV6-5,.,.,TGTGCCAGCAGTTCAACAGCGGCAAACGGCTACACCTTC,CASSSTAANGYTF
TRBJ1-6,TRBV28,.,.,TGTGCCAGCAGTTTAGGTTCCAAGGGGGGGACGTATTCACCCCTCCACTTT,CASSLGSKGGTYSPLHF
TRBJ2-2,TRBV5-1,TRBD1,.,TGCGCCAGCAGCCTCTATGGATCTACCGGGACAGGGAACACCGGGGAGCTGTTTTTT,CASSLYGSTGTGNTGELFF
TRBJ2-1,TRBV18,TRBD2,.,TGTGCCAGCTCCGGCGGGGCGGGAGGGAGCTCCTACAATGAGCAGTTCTTC,CASSGGAGGSSYNEQFF
TRBJ1-6,TRBV28,.,.,TGTGCCAGCAGCGTTCCGGTAGTTTCACCCCTCCACTTT,CASSVPVVSPLHF
TRBJ2-2,TRBV6-5,.,.,TGTGCCAGCAGTTACACAGGACAGATCGACACCGGGGAGCTGTTTTTT,CASSYTGQIDTGELFF
TRBJ2-7,TRBV19,TRBD2,.,TGTGCCAGTAGTATAGGCGGGGGGACTGCCATCTACGAGCAGTACTTC,CASSIGGGTAIYEQYF
TRBJ2-2,TRBV11-2,TRBD2,.,TGTGCCAGCAGCTACCGACTAGCGGGGAATACCGGGGAGCTGTTTTTT,CASSYRLAGNTGELFF
TRBJ1-4,TRBV19,.,.,TGTGCCAGTACCGCGGGGTTTTTAGAAACTAATGAAAAACTGTTTTTT,CASTAGFLETNEKLFF
TRBJ2-2,TRBV9,.,.,TGTGCCAGCAGCGTAGCGGAGGCGGTGAACACCGGGGAGCTGTTTTTT,CASSVAEAVNTGELFF
TRBJ2-3,TRBV27,TRBD1,few,TGTGCCAGCAGACAGGGGACCAGCACAGATACGCAGTATTTT,CASRQGTSTDTQYF
TRBJ2-3,TRBV7-3,.,.,TGTGCCAGCAGCTTAAACCAGGGGGATACGCAGTATTTT,CASSLNQGDTQYF
TRBJ2-3,TRBV28,TRBD2,.,TGTGCCAGCAGTTTTGGGGGACTAGCCATGAATACGCAGTATTTT,CASSFGGLAMNTQYF